Each of the 15 T cell receptor beta chains below was sequenced from the same sample in a study of blood T cells in healthy people across ages. A second PCR of roughly 7 to 11 cycles used a sample-barcoded 5' primer and a J-beta primer mix. Each CDR3 protein is one row after TCRdb ran MiXCR on the 5' RACE reads. Here the sample spans 1.5 million to 2 million distinct CDR3 sequences, 28% being singletons. Material for sequencing was blood. The receptors derive from a woman aged 30 to 39 in good health.

The chain recombines TRBV12-3 or TRBV12-4 with TRBJ2-3; possible D gene TRBD2, 5 bases. The V end lost 6 bases, the J end lost 1 base, and 14 bases lay between the germline ends. The CDR3 runs to 15 residues. The CDR3 coding sequence is TGTGCCAGCAGCCTGGTAATCGGGGGCACAGATACGCAGTATTTT. Translating gives CASSLVIGGTDTQYF.

As for this clonotype: One end of the junction is discordant with germline, which a read error may explain. V and J are TRBV9 and TRBJ2-7; 8 bases align to TRBD1. CDR3 length equals 15 residues. Looked up from germline, CDR1 is SGDLS and CDR2 is YYNGEE. The CDR3 here is CASSAQGALPDERYF. The CDR3 coding sequence is TGTGCCAGCAGCGCGCAGGGGGCGCTGCCTGACGAGCGGTACTTC.

This clonotype was observed a handful of times. The J gene is TRBJ1-1, the V gene TRBV12-3 or TRBV12-4; D gene uncertain. This CDR3 is 13 amino acids long. Trimming took off 5 bases at V and 2 bases at J, with 9 bases between the two ends. In DNA form, the CDR3 reads TGTGCCAGCAGTCCTCAGAAAAACACTGAAGCTTTCTTT. It is translated as CASSPQKNTEAFF.

The V call is TRBV2, the J call TRBJ2-3; D unresolved. The CDR3 runs 14 residues. V was pared by 2 bases and J by 3 bases, with 9 bases between. The germline CDR1 and CDR2 sequences are SNHLY and FYNNEI. The CDR3 DNA reads TGTGCCAGCAGTGAATTAGTGACGACAGATACGCAGTATTTT. Residues: CASSELVTTDTQYF.

This clonotype occurred many times. The gene calls are TRBV29-1 and TRBJ2-7; 10 bases match TRBD1. Germline CDR1 SQVTM, CDR2 ANQGSEA. J gave up 4 bases and V 6 bases, and 3 bases lay outside the gene matches. There are 12 residues in the CDR3. In nucleotides, the CDR3 is TGCAGCGTAGCGGGACAGGGGTACGAGCAGTACTTC. Translating it yields CSVAGQGYEQYF.

This clonotype has just one count. This sequence joins TRBV7-9 and TRBJ2-7; 10 bases are shared with TRBD2. V dropped 4 bases and J dropped 1; count of bases not matched to a gene: 7. Germline V gives CDR1 SEHNR, CDR2 FQNEAQ (reference sequence). The CDR3 sequence is 16 residues long. This chain's CDR3 is CASSSIGTSVSYEQYF. In DNA form, the CDR3 reads TGTGCCAGCAGCTCGATCGGGACTAGCGTTTCCTACGAGCAGTACTTC.

This clonotype was recorded at least ten times. The rearrangement links TRBV12-3 or TRBV12-4 to TRBJ2-4; 7 bases match TRBD1. The V gene end was trimmed by 3 bases and the J gene end by 9 bases; junction bases not matched to a gene: 8. This CDR3 comprises 14 residues. CDR3: CASSFRGQSGIQYF. The CDR3, as DNA: TGTGCCAGCAGTTTTAGGGGACAGTCGGGCATTCAGTACTTC.

There are many counts of this clonotype. V and J are TRBV4-1 and TRBJ2-7; D is possibly TRBD2 (5 bases). Trimming left V 3 bases short and J 2 bases short, with 8 bases between. Per germline, CDR1 MGHRA and CDR2 YSYEKL. The CDR3 is 13 amino acids. This chain's CDR3 is CASSHPGAYEQYF. The CDR3 DNA is TGCGCCAGCAGCCACCCCGGGGCCTACGAGCAGTACTTC.

This clonotype was counted ten times or more. The chain uses TRBV5-1 and TRBJ2-1, with TRBD1 as a possible D gene (6 bases). Germline-derived CDR1 and CDR2 are SGHRS and YFSETQ. This CDR3 contains 16 residues. With 4 bases removed from V and 8 bases from J, the gap between germline ends came to 22 bases. CDR3 in DNA: TGCGCCAGCAGCGAGACCCTCGGACAGACGTGGGATGAGCAGTTCTTC. Encoded protein: CASSETLGQTWDEQFF.

Turning to this clonotype: Mismatch with germline at one junction end may stem from a read error. The rearrangement uses TRBV9 and TRBJ2-3; 8 bases line up with TRBD2. The CDR3 consists of 14 residues. Germline CDR1 reads SGDLS; CDR2 reads YYNGEE. CDR3 region: CTSSVSGVLDTQYF. The CDR3 DNA is TGTACCAGCAGCGTTAGCGGGGTTCTGGATACGCAGTATTTT.

In its sample, this clonotype was seen many times. The junction and the germline gene differ at one end; a read error may be behind it. The genes are TRBV5-1 and TRBJ2-1, with 7 bases fitting TRBD1. The CDR3 has 14 amino acids. Germline V gene lookup returns CDR1 SGHRS and CDR2 YFSETQ. The CDR3 reads CASSPLAGGNEQFF. The CDR3 DNA reads as TGTGCCAGCAGCCCCCTGGCAGGGGGCAATGAGCAGTTCTTC.

This chain links TRBV5-1 with TRBJ1-1, with D maybe TRBD1 (5 bases). In germline, CDR1 is SGHRS, CDR2 YFSETQ. With 1 base removed from V and 4 bases from J, the gap between germline ends came to 11 bases. The length of the CDR3 is 14 residues. The DNA for the CDR3 is TGCGCCAGCAGCTTGAGACGGGGGGGCACTGAAGCTTTCTTT. This gives the protein CASSLRRGGTEAFF.

The table lists this clonotype with a count of one. The chain uses TRBV5-1 and TRBJ1-1, with a possible D match to TRBD1 (6 bases). This CDR3 contains 15 residues. V gave up 3 bases and J gave up 1 base, with 13 bases separating them. Germline V lookup: CDR1 SGHRS, CDR2 YFSETQ. The CDR3 is CASSSAQGGNTEAFF. The CDR3 DNA reads as TGCGCCAGCAGCTCGGCACAGGGCGGGAACACTGAAGCTTTCTTT.

The table lists this clonotype with a few counts. The chain employs TRBV18 and TRBJ2-1; D not resolved. CDR1 is KGHSH and CDR2 is LQKENI in the germline V gene. The CDR3 loop spans 15 amino acids. Trimming removed 3 bases at V and 3 bases at J, with 12 bases between. The CDR3 loop is CASSPGRTFYNEQFF. CDR3 nucleotides: TGTGCCAGCTCACCTGGCAGAACCTTCTACAATGAGCAGTTCTTC.

The rearrangement uses TRBV3-1 and TRBJ2-1, with 11 bases identical to TRBD2. Germline trimming cut 3 bases from V and 4 bases from J; bases unmatched to any gene: 5. CDR3 length equals 16 residues. Germline CDR1 reads LGHDT; CDR2 reads YNNKEL (reference sequence). The CDR3 is CASSHVGTSGYNEQFF. CDR3 DNA sequence: TGTGCCAGCAGCCACGTTGGGACTAGCGGTTACAATGAGCAGTTCTTC.